This TCR beta chain appears in the sequencing data of a study of shared clonotypes between healthy human individuals. Broader study findings: The expectation was that sequencing depth would affect clonotype sharing among donors.

Germline V gene sequence: CDR1 SGHRS, CDR2 YFSETQ. The CDR3 runs 15 residues. Trimming removed 2 bases from V and 8 bases from J, with 16 bases in between. As regards this clone: No antigen is known for it.

Profiled with immunoSEQ multiplex PCR; TCRdb holds only in-frame clones, not every one. The data contain about 490,000 clones, almost 80% of them singletons. The sample was PBMCs. The receptor was derived from a woman aged 40 to 49 in good health. Some clones in this sample may be carry-over from other donors' samples. The chain is built from TRBV5-1 and TRBJ2-2; maybe TRBD2 (6 bases). The CDR3 region is CASSLGGSTSGELFF. The CDR3 DNA is TGCGCCAGCAGCTTAGGAGGGAGTACTTCGGGGGAGCTGTTTTTT.